These 2 T cell receptor beta chains were all obtained from the same sample, sequenced in a study of blood T cell repertoires in COVID-19. The repertoire was sequenced with immunoSEQ multiplex PCR; TCRdb's copy has only in-frame clones and lacks some. Here the sample spans 150,000 to 200,000 clones, roughly 90% being singletons. Sequencing was carried out using peripheral blood. Every receptor here comes from a man in his thirties or forties with COVID-19, enrolled during active disease.

The chain is built from TRBV28 and TRBJ1-5; D not certain. Per germline, CDR1 MDHEN and CDR2 SYDVKM. The CDR3 contains 18 residues. Between the trimmed V and J ends, which lost 4 bases and 2 bases, there was a span of 21 bases. CDR3 sequence reads: CASSYGSAGIGRNQPQHF. DNA for the CDR3: TGTGCCAGCAGTTACGGTAGCGCGGGGATTGGGCGCAATCAGCCCCAGCATTTT.

The chain has TRBV6-1 and TRBJ2-2, with 9 positions matching TRBD2. V was pared by 4 bases and J by 2 bases, with 5 bases of the junction left unmatched. Germline loops: CDR1 MNHNS, CDR2 SASEGT. The CDR3 spans 16 residues. CDR3 in amino acids: CASSGSGGPNTGELFF. CDR3 in DNA: TGTGCCAGCAGTGGTAGCGGGGGACCTAACACCGGGGAGCTGTTTTTT.